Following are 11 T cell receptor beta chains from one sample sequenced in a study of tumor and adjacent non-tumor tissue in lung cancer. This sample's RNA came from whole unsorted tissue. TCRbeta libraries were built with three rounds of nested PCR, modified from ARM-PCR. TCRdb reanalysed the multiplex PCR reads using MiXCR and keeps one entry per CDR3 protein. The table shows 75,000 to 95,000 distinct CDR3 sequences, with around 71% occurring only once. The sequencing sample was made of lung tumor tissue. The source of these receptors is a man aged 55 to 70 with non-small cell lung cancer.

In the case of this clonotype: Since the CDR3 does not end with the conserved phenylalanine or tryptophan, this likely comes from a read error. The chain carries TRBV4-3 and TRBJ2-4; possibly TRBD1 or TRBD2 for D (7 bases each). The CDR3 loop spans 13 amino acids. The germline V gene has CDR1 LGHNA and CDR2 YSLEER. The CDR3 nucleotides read TGCACCAGCAGCTCAAACAGGGGAGGGATTCAGTACTCC. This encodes CTSSSNRGGIQYS.

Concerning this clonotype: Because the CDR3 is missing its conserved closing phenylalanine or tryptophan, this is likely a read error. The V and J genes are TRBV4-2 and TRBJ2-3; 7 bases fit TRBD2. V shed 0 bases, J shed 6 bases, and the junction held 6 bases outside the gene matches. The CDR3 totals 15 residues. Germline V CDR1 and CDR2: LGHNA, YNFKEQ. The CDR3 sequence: CASSQEGTISDTQYS. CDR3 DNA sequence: TGTGCCAGCAGCCAAGAGGGGACTATCTCCGATACGCAGTATTCT.

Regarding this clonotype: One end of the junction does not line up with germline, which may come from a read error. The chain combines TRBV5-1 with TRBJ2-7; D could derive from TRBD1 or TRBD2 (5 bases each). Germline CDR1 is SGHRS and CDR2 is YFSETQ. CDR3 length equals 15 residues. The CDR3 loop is CASNLERGAFYEQYF. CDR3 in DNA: TGCGCCAGCAACTTGGAGAGGGGCGCCTTCTACGAGCAGTACTTC.

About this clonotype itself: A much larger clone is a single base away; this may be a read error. Here the CDR3 reads CASYRGHTNEKLFF. CDR3 in DNA: TGTGCCAGCTACAGGGGGCACACTAATGAAAAACTGTTTTTT. The rearrangement links TRBV6-1 to TRBJ1-4; TRBD1 aligns across 9 bases. V lost 8 bases and J lost 2; bases outside the gene matches: 3. The CDR3 has 14 amino acids. Germline-derived CDR1 and CDR2 are MNHNS and SASEGT.

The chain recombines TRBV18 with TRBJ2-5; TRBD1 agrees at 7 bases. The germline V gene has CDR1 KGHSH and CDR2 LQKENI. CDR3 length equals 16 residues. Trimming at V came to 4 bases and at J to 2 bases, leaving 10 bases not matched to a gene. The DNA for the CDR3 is TGTGCCAGCTCACAACTCGCCGGGACAGCTCAAGAGACCCAGTACTTC. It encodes CASSQLAGTAQETQYF. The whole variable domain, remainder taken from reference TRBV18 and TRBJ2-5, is NAGVMQNPRHLVRRRGQEARLRCSPMKGHSHVYWYRQLPEEGLKFMVYLQKENIIDESGMPKERFSAEFPKEGPSILRIQQVVRGDSAAYFCASSQLAGTAQETQYFGPGTRLLVL.

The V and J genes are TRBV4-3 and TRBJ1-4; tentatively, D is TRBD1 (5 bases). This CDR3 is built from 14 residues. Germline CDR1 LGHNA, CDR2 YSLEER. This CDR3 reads CAGSQEGRAEKLFF. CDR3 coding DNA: TGCGCTGGCAGCCAAGAAGGCAGGGCTGAAAAACTGTTTTTT.

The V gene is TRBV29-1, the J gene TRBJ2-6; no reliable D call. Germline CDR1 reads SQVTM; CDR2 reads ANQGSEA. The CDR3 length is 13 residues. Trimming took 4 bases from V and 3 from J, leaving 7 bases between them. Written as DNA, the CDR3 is TGCAGCGTTGCACCCCATGGGGCCAACGTCCTGACTTTC. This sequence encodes CSVAPHGANVLTF.

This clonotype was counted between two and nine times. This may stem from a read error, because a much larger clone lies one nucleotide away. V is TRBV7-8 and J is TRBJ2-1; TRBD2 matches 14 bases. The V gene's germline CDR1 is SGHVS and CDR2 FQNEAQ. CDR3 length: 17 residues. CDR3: CASSSGTSGSVYNEKFF. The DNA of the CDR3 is TGTGCCAGCAGTTCTGGGACTAGCGGGAGTGTGTACAATGAGAAGTTCTTC.

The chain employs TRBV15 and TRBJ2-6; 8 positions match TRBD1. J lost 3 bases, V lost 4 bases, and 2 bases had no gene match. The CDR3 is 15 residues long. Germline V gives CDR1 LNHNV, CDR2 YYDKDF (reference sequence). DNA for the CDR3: TGTGCCACCAGCATGGACAGGGTTGGGGCCAACGTCCTGACTTTC. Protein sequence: CATSMDRVGANVLTF.

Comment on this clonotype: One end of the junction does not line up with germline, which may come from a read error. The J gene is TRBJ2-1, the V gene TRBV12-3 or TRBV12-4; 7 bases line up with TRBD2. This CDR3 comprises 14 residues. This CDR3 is CVSNLGGSHNEQFF. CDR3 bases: TGTGTCAGCAACCTAGGCGGGAGCCACAATGAGCAGTTCTTC.

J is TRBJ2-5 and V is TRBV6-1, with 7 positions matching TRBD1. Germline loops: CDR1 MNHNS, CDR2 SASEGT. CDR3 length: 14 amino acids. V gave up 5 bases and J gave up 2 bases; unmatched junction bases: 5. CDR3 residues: CASSLTGSQETQYF. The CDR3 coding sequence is TGTGCCAGCAGTCTGACAGGGTCACAAGAGACCCAGTACTTC.